The present T cell receptor beta chain was sequenced within a study of CD8 T cells in Susac syndrome (dated by TCRdb to about 2019). Describing the broader study: Of the Susac syndrome patients who were sequenced, more than 5 had clinically active disease and roughly 8 were in clinical remission. At the time of blood withdrawal, Susac syndrome patients were either therapy-naive, taking corticosteroids (with some also receiving IVIg), or on IVIg alone. Whether CD8+ T cell activation and differentiation in Susac syndrome was antigen driven was tested using repertoire sequencing. CD8+ T cell repertoire clonality was compared between some 12 healthy donors, about 14 Susac syndrome patients and some 15 multiple sclerosis patients.

Peripheral blood CD8+ and CD4+ T cells from healthy donors, Susac syndrome patients and multiple sclerosis patients were profiled by high-throughput TCR beta sequencing. Recently defined diagnostic criteria for definite or probable disease were met by the Susac syndrome patients. Bulk CD8+ and CD4+ T cells were purified magnetically by negative isolation, whereas CD8+ TEMRA cells were enriched by FACS. Blood was collected in EDTA tubes and processed within 24 hours, with PBMCs isolated through density gradient centrifugation. PBMCs intended for TCR sequencing were cryopreserved in liquid nitrogen and were subsequently thawed in a 37 degrees C water bath. A purity of at least 90% was achieved for sorted or isolated CD4+, CD8+ and CD8+ TEMRA cells. With respect to this clonotype: It lacks a known antigen. Per-base qualities were not stored, and no clone one base away is much larger.

Broad study findings and their caveats: Clonal expansion was seen in Susac syndrome CD8+ repertoires, peaking in CD8+ TEMRA cells and being greater in clinically active patients than in remitting ones. The TCR sequencing and HLA analysis was acknowledged to have included a relatively small number of individuals. Around 15 Susac-specific public clones were identified in the total CD8+ repertoire, and about 5 Susac-specific public clones were identified in the CD8+ TEMRA repertoire.

The CDR3, cysteine through phenylalanine, is 16 amino acids long. The read is trimmed to its CDR3 DNA, 48 bases read in frame from base 1. V is pared back by 0 bases and J by 6 bases, with 16 bases lying between the germline termini. Based on the germline V gene, the CDR1 and CDR2 sequences are SGDLS and YYNGEE. RNA was extracted with the RNeasy kit and about 0.5 to 1 ug was reverse transcribed using random hexamers. The immunoSEQ multiplex PCR assay, covering 54 Vbeta and 13 Jbeta segments, was used to amplify TCR beta CDR3 regions. To correct PCR amplification bias, a synthetic template baseline was used for both primer optimization and computational correction. Turning to the authors' computational methods: Reads were annotated to V, D and J genes according to IMGT and were analyzed with immunoSEQ Analyzer, with only productive sequences retained. To calculate clonality, Shannon entropy was normalized by log2 of the number of productive unique sequences and then subtracted from one. For each patient and control, public and private clones were evaluated among the 100 most prevalent clones. Susac-specific clones were defined as absent from healthy and MS cohorts, over a thousand published viral clones and other ImmuneACCESS disease sequences. Through fastp at Q25 and MiXCR, TCRdb rebuilt clones from the public reads, retaining in-frame beta chains. Rows merge per CDR3 protein into single entries with the most common DNA and genes. The V and J calls shown here were made by TCRdb, not taken from the authors' results. The sample records about 110,000 distinct CDR3 sequences, approximately 93% of which are singletons. 0.41% of the sample is held by the ten biggest clonotypes.

Source material: CD8+ T cells from PBMCs. The TCR was taken from a human donor with Susac syndrome. The rearrangement combines TRBV9 with TRBJ2-1; the D gene may be TRBD1 or TRBD2, since each aligns over 5 bases. The CDR3 sequence is CASSVAPRGRSNEQFF. The nucleotide sequence reads TGTGCCAGCAGCGTAGCTCCGAGGGGACGATCCAATGAGCAGTTCTTC.